These 13 T cell receptor beta chains were sequenced from one sample in a study of T cells of healthy individuals. TCRdb processed the 5' RACE reads anew with MiXCR; each CDR3 protein has one entry. Here the sample spans about 96,000 distinct CDR3 sequences, 17% being singletons. All receptors come from a human donor in good health.

In its sample, this clonotype was seen once. J is TRBJ2-7 and V is TRBV4-3; 7 nucleotides match TRBD1. Germline V CDR1 and CDR2: LGHNA, YSLEER. The CDR3 loop spans 13 amino acids. With 3 bases clipped from V and 2 bases from J, the junction kept 1 base outside the gene matches. The CDR3 loop reads CASSHDRAYEQYF. CDR3 nucleotides: TGCGCCAGCAGCCACGACAGGGCCTACGAGCAGTACTTC.

This clonotype showed up many times. The chain has TRBV5-1 and TRBJ2-3, with a possible D match to TRBD2 (5 bases). V was pared by 5 bases and J by 7 bases, with 14 bases between. CDR1 and CDR2 (germline): SGHRS, YFSETQ. The CDR3 has 13 residues. As DNA, the CDR3 is TGCGCCAGCAGTACCTTACTAGAGAATACGCAGTATTTT. Protein product: CASSTLLENTQYF.

A few counts support this clonotype. The chain links TRBV6-1 to TRBJ2-3, with TRBD2 matching 8 bases. With V trimmed by 2 bases and J by 6 bases, 10 bases remained unmatched. Germline V gene sequence: CDR1 MNHNS, CDR2 SASEGT. The CDR3 totals 16 residues. Here the CDR3 reads CASSEPINGRADTQYF. CDR3 DNA sequence: TGTGCCAGCAGTGAACCCATAAACGGGAGGGCCGATACGCAGTATTTT.

Many counts were recorded for this clonotype. The chain combines TRBV9 with TRBJ2-1, with D unclear. With 3 bases removed from V and 6 bases from J, the gap between germline ends came to 16 bases. This CDR3 has 15 residues. CDR1 and CDR2 from the germline V gene are SGDLS and YYNGEE. CDR3 residues: CASSADGVRGNEQFF. CDR3 nucleotide sequence: TGTGCCAGCAGCGCAGATGGGGTAAGAGGCAATGAGCAGTTCTTC.

This clonotype was seen more than once but under ten times. The chain combines TRBV2 with TRBJ1-5; D possibly corresponds to TRBD1 (5 bases). Germline V CDR1 and CDR2: SNHLY, FYNNEI. The CDR3 is made up of 14 amino acids. V shed 5 bases and J shed 6 bases, with 14 bases lying between them. The CDR3 nucleotides are TGTGCCAGCAGTATCCGGGGGTTGGGTCAGCCCCAGCATTTT. Protein: CASSIRGLGQPQHF.

The CDR3 region has the DNA TGTGCCAGCACCCTACTAGCGGGGGCTAGCACAGATACGCAGTATTTT. The encoded protein is CASTLLAGASTDTQYF. The chain is built from TRBV7-2 and TRBJ2-3; 11 bases match TRBD2. CDR1 and CDR2 from the germline V gene are SGHTA and FQGNSA. The V and J ends lost 7 bases and 0 bases, in that order; junction bases with no gene match: 6. This CDR3 region has 16 residues.

The chain is built from TRBV7-2 and TRBJ2-2; 9 bases align to TRBD2. This CDR3 contains 16 residues. Unmatched junction bases numbered 3, after V lost 2 bases and J lost 2 bases. CDR1 and CDR2 from the germline V gene are SGHTA and FQGNSA. CDR3 DNA: TGTGCCAGCAGCTTACGAGCGGGGGGTAACACCGGGGAGCTGTTTTTT. Its translation: CASSLRAGGNTGELFF.

The table lists this clonotype with a count of one. The chain couples TRBV28 to TRBJ2-3; 8 bases fit TRBD1. CDR1 is MDHEN, CDR2 SYDVKM, per germline. Germline trimming cut 3 bases from V and 3 bases from J; bases unmatched to any gene: 5. The CDR3 has 15 amino acids. CDR3 sequence: CASSFSQGATDTQYF. The CDR3 nucleotides are TGTGCCAGCAGTTTTTCGCAGGGGGCTACAGATACGCAGTATTTT.

This clonotype showed up just a few times. The chain links TRBV13 to TRBJ1-1; no clear D gene. The CDR3 runs 14 residues. Trimming stripped 2 bases from V and 4 bases from J, with 11 bases between. The germline CDR1 and CDR2 sequences are PRHDT and FYEKMQ (reference sequence). The CDR3 bases are TGTGCCAGCAGCTTATCCGGGGTTGGCACTGAAGCTTTCTTT. Translation gives CASSLSGVGTEAFF.

The chain is built from TRBV7-2 and TRBJ2-3; 12 bases are a match to TRBD2. The CDR3 runs to 18 residues. The V segment lost 1 base and the J segment 0 bases; nucleotides outside the gene matches: 5. The germline V gene encodes CDR1 SGHTA and CDR2 FQGNSA. The CDR3 protein is CASSLDILAGGSTDTQYF. The CDR3, as DNA: TGTGCCAGCAGCTTAGATATTCTAGCGGGGGGGAGCACAGATACGCAGTATTTT.

This clonotype was recorded many times. This chain uses TRBV10-3 with TRBJ2-7; the D is unclear. Trimming cost V 3 bases and J 6 bases, with 6 bases left between them. Per germline, CDR1 ENHRY and CDR2 SYGVKD. There are 11 residues in the CDR3. CDR3 sequence (DNA): TGTGCCATCAGTGAAAGTTTCGAGCAGTACTTC. Translation gives CAISESFEQYF.

This clonotype appeared many times. The gene calls are TRBV27 and TRBJ2-7; 7 nucleotides agree with TRBD1. Germline V CDR1 and CDR2: MNHEY, SMNVEV (reference sequence). The CDR3 spans 13 residues. V lost 5 bases and J lost 3; bases outside the gene matches: 4. This CDR3 is CASSQGDGYEQYF. The DNA of the CDR3 is TGTGCCAGCAGTCAGGGGGACGGCTACGAGCAGTACTTC.

The table lists this clonotype with many counts. V is TRBV28 and J is TRBJ1-2; weak D call: TRBD1 (5 bases). CDR1 is MDHEN, CDR2 SYDVKM, per germline. There are 12 residues in the CDR3. Trimming shortened V by 8 bases and J by 5 bases, and 12 bases separated the two germline ends. DNA for the CDR3: TGTGCCAGCGGGGGGACGGCGTATGGCTACACCTTC. Translated: CASGGTAYGYTF.